This is a list of T cell receptor beta chains from one sample in a study of T cell changes during pregnancy in multiple sclerosis. Repertoires were generated with immunoSEQ multiplex PCR, while TCRdb's copy carries only in-frame clones and drops some. The table includes under 65,000 clones, around nine tenths detected once. The sequencing used CD4+ T cells from peripheral blood mononuclear cells, collected after pregnancy. These receptors were collected from a female donor in good health, enrolled as a control in a pregnancy study. The CDR3 runs from the conserved cysteine through the conserved F or W. D genes are given only for firm matches. The size field is filled for only some rows; it gives once, few, many or a size class.

clone size	V gene	D gene	J gene	CDR3 protein	CDR3 DNA
.	TRBV28	.	TRBJ1-4	CATAVRVDEKLFF	TGTGCCACCGCCGTCCGCGTAGATGAAAAACTGTTTTTT
.	TRBV29-1	.	TRBJ2-5	CSSSGTQETQYF	TGCAGCTCATCGGGAACCCAAGAGACCCAGTACTTC
.	TRBV9	TRBD2	TRBJ2-7	CASSAGTSGSYEQYF	TGTGCCAGCAGCGCCGGGACTAGCGGGAGTTACGAGCAGTACTTC
.	TRBV7-7	TRBD1	TRBJ2-7	CASSVDRGSYEQYF	TGTGCTAGCAGCGTGGACAGGGGTTCCTACGAGCAGTACTTC
.	TRBV9	TRBD2	TRBJ2-5	CASSDPGGPSQETQYF	TGTGCCAGCAGCGACCCGGGAGGGCCCTCGCAGGAGACCCAGTACTTC
.	TRBV29-1	TRBD2	TRBJ2-5	CSVELREKIKTQYF	TGCAGCGTTGAATTGCGGGAGAAGATAAAGACCCAGTACTTC
.	TRBV7-9	.	TRBJ2-5	CASSKGGPLSETQYF	TGTGCCAGCAGCAAGGGGGGGCCCCTTTCAGAGACCCAGTACTTC
few	TRBV5-4	TRBD2	TRBJ2-2	CASSLEWTSGRRAGELFF	TGTGCCAGCAGCTTGGAATGGACTAGCGGGAGAAGGGCCGGGGAGCTGTTTTTT
.	TRBV6-5	TRBD1	TRBJ2-7	CASSSRPGQGVYEQYF	TGTGCCAGCAGTTCCCGCCCGGGACAGGGAGTGTACGAGCAGTACTTC
.	TRBV7-3	TRBD2	TRBJ2-3	CASSLRSSRGGRTDTQYF	TGTGCCAGCAGCTTAAGGAGCTCTCGGGGGGGCCGGACAGATACGCAGTATTTT
.	TRBV2	.	TRBJ1-3	CASSPGFNSGNTIYF	TGTGCCAGCAGCCCAGGGTTTAACTCTGGAAACACCATATATTTT
.	TRBV4-2	TRBD1	TRBJ1-2	CASSPEGGASNYGYTF	TGTGCCAGCAGCCCGGAAGGGGGCGCGTCTAACTATGGCTACACCTTC
.	TRBV7-9	TRBD1	TRBJ1-1	CASSSRGGGFGTEAFF	TGTGCCAGCAGCTCCCGAGGGGGCGGTTTTGGCACTGAAGCTTTCTTT
.	TRBV6-5	.	TRBJ1-1	CASRAGLGNTEAFF	TGTGCCAGCAGGGCGGGGCTGGGGAACACTGAAGCTTTCTTT
.	TRBV2	TRBD1	TRBJ2-7	CASSDPRQGAYEQYF	TGTGCCAGCAGTGACCCTCGACAGGGCGCCTACGAGCAGTACTTC
.	TRBV9	.	TRBJ1-6	CASSVAGGGGSPLHF	TGTGCCAGCAGCGTAGCGGGAGGGGGTGGTTCACCCCTCCACTTT
.	TRBV27	.	TRBJ1-1	CASSPRTVRSTEAFF	TGTGCCAGCAGCCCTAGGACAGTTAGGAGCACTGAAGCTTTCTTT
.	TRBV30	TRBD1	TRBJ1-6	CAWTGQHNSPLHF	TGTGCCTGGACGGGACAGCATAATTCACCCCTCCACTTT
.	TRBV15	TRBD1	TRBJ1-2	CATRSDRAYGYTF	TGTGCCACCAGAAGCGACAGGGCCTATGGCTACACCTTC
.	TRBV6-1	.	TRBJ1-2	CASSSTVSYGYTF	TGTGCCAGCAGTTCGACAGTAAGCTATGGCTACACCTTC
.	TRBV11-3	TRBD2	TRBJ2-3	CASSLGGGAHTDTQYF	TGTGCCAGCAGCTTAGGCGGGGGGGCACACACAGATACGCAGTATTTT
.	TRBV5-1	TRBD1	TRBJ2-7	CASRSGTEFYEQYF	TGCGCCAGTCGTTCCGGGACAGAGTTCTACGAGCAGTACTTC
.	TRBV18	.	TRBJ1-2	CATSDRAGRFTYGYTF	TGTGCCACCTCAGATCGGGCAGGGAGGTTTACCTATGGCTACACCTTC
once	TRBV6-5	.	TRBJ1-4	CASRLQGGSYEKLFF	TGTGCCAGCAGGCTACAGGGCGGGTCCTACGAAAAACTGTTTTTT
.	TRBV2	TRBD1	TRBJ1-6	CASSPTGGLNSPLHF	TGTGCCAGCAGCCCGACAGGGGGCCTAAATTCACCCCTCCACTTT
.	TRBV7-2	.	TRBJ2-7	CASSPLLGRRGYEQYF	TGTGCCAGCAGCCCACTCCTTGGGCGGAGGGGATACGAGCAGTACTTC
.	TRBV28	.	TRBJ2-7	CASSKMGLLSVYEQYF	TGTGCCAGCAGTAAAATGGGACTGCTCTCCGTGTACGAGCAGTACTTC
.	TRBV6-1	TRBD1	TRBJ2-1	CASKAGTGGFNEQFF	TGTGCCAGCAAGGCGGGGACAGGGGGCTTCAATGAGCAGTTCTTC
once	TRBV19	TRBD2	TRBJ2-4	CASSIATSGKNIQYF	TGTGCCAGTAGTATCGCGACTAGCGGAAAAAACATTCAGTACTTC
.	TRBV27	.	TRBJ2-1	CASNPGGTYNEQFF	TGTGCCAGCAACCCAGGGGGGACGTACAATGAGCAGTTCTTC
.	TRBV11-2	.	TRBJ2-2	CASSPQIQRGELFF	TGTGCCAGCAGCCCTCAAATTCAGCGGGGGGAGCTGTTTTTT
.	TRBV5-1	.	TRBJ1-1	CASSLEGLVTEAFF	TGCGCCAGCAGCTTGGAGGGACTTGTCACTGAAGCTTTCTTT
.	TRBV2	.	TRBJ2-5	CASSAQQETQYF	TGTGCCAGCAGTGCACAGCAAGAGACCCAGTACTTC
.	TRBV7-9	.	TRBJ1-2	CASREQRGGYTF	TGTGCCAGCAGGGAGCAGCGGGGTGGCTACACCTTC
.	TRBV10-1	TRBD2	TRBJ2-3	CASSGGLAGGGTDTQYF	TGCGCCAGCAGTGGAGGACTAGCGGGGGGAGGCACAGATACGCAGTATTTT
few	TRBV27	TRBD1	TRBJ1-2	CASSRQGAYGYTF	TGTGCCAGCAGTCGTCAGGGGGCCTATGGCTACACCTTC
few	TRBV5-4	.	TRBJ1-2	CASSLGTDYGYTF	TGTGCCAGCAGCTTGGGGACAGACTATGGCTACACCTTC
few	TRBV27	TRBD2	TRBJ2-1	CASSSPSGSSYNEQFF	TGTGCCAGCAGTTCCCCTAGCGGGAGCTCCTACAATGAGCAGTTCTTC
.	TRBV25-1	.	TRBJ1-4	CASSELQTNEKLFF	TGTGCCAGCAGTGAGTTGCAGACAAATGAAAAACTGTTTTTT
.	TRBV2	TRBD2	TRBJ2-3	CASSGGTSGTDTQYF	TGTGCCAGCAGTGGGGGGACTAGCGGCACAGATACGCAGTATTTT
.	TRBV5-1	TRBD2	TRBJ2-3	CASSSGLAGRTDTQYF	TGCGCCAGCAGCTCTGGACTAGCGGGACGCACAGATACGCAGTATTTT
.	TRBV6-5	.	TRBJ2-3	CASRKRSSTDTQYF	TGTGCCAGCAGGAAGCGGTCTAGCACAGATACGCAGTATTTT
.	TRBV28	.	TRBJ2-7	CAAGASGPYEQYF	TGTGCCGCAGGGGCTAGCGGACCTTACGAGCAGTACTTC
.	TRBV25-1	TRBD1	TRBJ1-2	CASSSPGQGHYGYTF	TGTGCCAGCAGCTCACCGGGACAGGGGCACTATGGCTACACCTTC